This TCR beta chain came from a study of blood T cell repertoires in COVID-19. Study details: There were acute and convalescent COVID-19 samples, and they came from the United States, Italy and Spain. Nucleic acid was either cDNA or gDNA, and it came from T cells, B-cell-depleted T cells, or PBMCs.

The CDR3 has 18 amino acids. Germline CDR1 is LGHNA and CDR2 is YSLEER. The trim removed 2 bases at V and 9 bases at J, leaving 13 bases unmatched. Study processing details: How many nucleated cells were present was estimated from reference gene primer amplification. Assay used: immunoSEQ multiplex PCR; TCRdb lists only in-frame clones, some missing. D and trimming come from the DNA, and the V and J calls and clone size come from that table. The table includes about 210,000 clones, around 81% detected once. This clonotype originated in a woman aged 70-85 years with acute or convalescent COVID-19. Material: peripheral blood. The V gene is TRBV4-3, the J gene TRBJ2-1; TRBD2 matches 13 bases. The CDR3 is CASSQSPAGLAGTGEQFF. The CDR3 DNA reads as TGCGCCAGCAGCCAATCTCCCGCGGGACTAGCGGGGACAGGTGAGCAGTTCTTC.